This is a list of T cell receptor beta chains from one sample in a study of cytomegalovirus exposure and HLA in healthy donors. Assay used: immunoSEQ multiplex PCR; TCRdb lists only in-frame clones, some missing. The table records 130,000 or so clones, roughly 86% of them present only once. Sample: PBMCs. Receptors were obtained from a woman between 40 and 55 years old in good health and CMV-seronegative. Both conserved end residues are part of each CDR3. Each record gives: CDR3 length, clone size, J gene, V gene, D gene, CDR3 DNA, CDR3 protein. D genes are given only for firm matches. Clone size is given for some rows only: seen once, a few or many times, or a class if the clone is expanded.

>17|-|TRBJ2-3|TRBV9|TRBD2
TGTGCCAGCAGCGGAATAGCGGGATATTCCACGGCAGATACGCAGTATTTT
CASSGIAGYSTADTQYF
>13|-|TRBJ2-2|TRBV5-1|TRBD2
TGCGCCAGCAAAGCGGGAGATACCGGGGAGCTGTTTTTT
CASKAGDTGELFF
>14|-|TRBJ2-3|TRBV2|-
TGTGCCAGCCTTCAGGGGATATCCACAGATACGCAGTATTTT
CASLQGISTDTQYF
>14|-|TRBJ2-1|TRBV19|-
TGTGCCAGTAGTATAGACCCACTGTACAATGAGCAGTTCTTC
CASSIDPLYNEQFF
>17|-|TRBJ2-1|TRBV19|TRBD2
TGTGCCAGTAGTATTGCCCGGGGCGTAAGCGGGAGGGCCGAGCAGTTCTTC
CASSIARGVSGRAEQFF
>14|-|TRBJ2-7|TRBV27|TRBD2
TGTGCCAGCAGTTATAGCGGGAGCCCCTACGAGCAGTACTTC
CASSYSGSPYEQYF
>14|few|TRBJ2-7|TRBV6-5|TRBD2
TGTGCCAGCAATAGCGGGAGGGCATCCCGTGAGCAGTACTTC
CASNSGRASREQYF
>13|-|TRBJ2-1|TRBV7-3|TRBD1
TGTGCCAGCGGACAGGGCAGCGACAATGAGCAGTTCTTC
CASGQGSDNEQFF
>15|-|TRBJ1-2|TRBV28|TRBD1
TGTGCCAGCAGTTCCCCGACAGGGGCCGATTGGGGCTACACCTTC
CASSSPTGADWGYTF
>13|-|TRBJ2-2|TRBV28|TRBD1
TGTGCCACTTCCCAGACAGGGCCCCGGGAGCTGTTTTTT
CATSQTGPRELFF
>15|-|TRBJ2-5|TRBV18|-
TGTGCCAGCTCACCACCGACGGGCGGGTATGAGACCCAGTACTTC
CASSPPTGGYETQYF
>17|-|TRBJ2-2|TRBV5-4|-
TGTGCCAGCAGCTTGGAATTTGGCAGGGGAAACACCGGGGAGCTGTTTTTT
CASSLEFGRGNTGELFF
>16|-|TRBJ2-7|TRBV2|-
TGTGCCAGCAGTAAGGGGGGGGCGGAGCATGGCTACGAGCAGTACTTC
CASSKGGAEHGYEQYF
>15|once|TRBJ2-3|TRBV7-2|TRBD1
TGTGCCAGCAGCCGAACCGGGACAGGGGCGGGTACGCAGTATTTT
CASSRTGTGAGTQYF
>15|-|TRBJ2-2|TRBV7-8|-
TGTGCCAGCAGCATTCGGGGTGGTACCACCGGGGAGCTGTTTTTT
CASSIRGGTTGELFF
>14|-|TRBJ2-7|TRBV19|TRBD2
TGTGCCAGTAGCGCAACTAGCGGGAGTTACGAGCAGTACTTC
CASSATSGSYEQYF
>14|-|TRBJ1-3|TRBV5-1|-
TGCGCCAGCAGTTATGGGGCCTCTGGAAACACCATATATTTT
CASSYGASGNTIYF
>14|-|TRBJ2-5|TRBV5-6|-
TGTGCCAGCAGCTTGGTGGCAGACCAAGAGACCCAGTACTTC
CASSLVADQETQYF